This is a list of T cell receptor beta chains from one sample in a study of blood T cell repertoires in COVID-19. Using immunoSEQ multiplex PCR, the repertoire was profiled, and TCRdb retains in-frame clones only, with some absent. The data hold about 160,000 clones, with around four fifths observed a single time. Sequencing was performed on peripheral blood. The receptors come from a woman of 80 years or more with acute or convalescent COVID-19. Each CDR3 is given with its conserved first and last residue.

TRBV3-1/TRBV3-2	TRBJ2-3	17	CASSPTIAGSLADTQYF
TRBV4-2	TRBJ2-7	16	CASSQDVASAYYEQYF
TRBV20-1	TRBJ2-7	11	CSANSGHEQYF
TRBV19	TRBJ1-3	14	CASSMGSSGNTIYF
TRBV5-1	TRBJ2-7	15	CASSATGVWSYEQYF
TRBV7-6	TRBJ2-1	13	CASSSGGPNEQFF
TRBV3-1/TRBV3-2	TRBJ2-5	14	CASSRGADLETQYF
TRBV5-4	TRBJ2-7	13	CASSLQQGVEQYF
TRBV28	TRBJ2-1	17	CASSPTTGVGRRNEQFF
TRBV7-3	TRBJ2-2	16	CASSLKPHTNTGELFF